The sequence of this TCR beta chain was determined in a study of identical twins listed by TCRdb under 2016. For the wider study: To test whether fetal clonotypes persist, this study deep-sequenced TCR alpha and beta repertoires from monozygotic twins, from unrelated adults of various ages, and from cord blood. To rule out contamination, replicate twin experiments were performed at different times with different library preparation protocols. Broad study findings and their caveats: Abundant cord blood beta clonotypes had fewer insertions, young adult naive repertoires showed a similar but weaker trend, and memory repertoires showed no such trend. Conclusions relied on cross-sectional statistical analysis, since the same donors could not be followed over many years. In monozygotic twins, out-of-frame TCR alpha sharing was systematically underestimated by recombination models, although the models agreed with sharing between unrelated individuals. A weaker excess of twin sharing was found in beta out-of-frame sequences because the signal-to-noise ratio was lowered by fewer shared sequences. Out-of-frame TCR alpha sequences shared between twins showed an excess of low generation-probability sequences compared with coincidental sharing between unrelated individuals. Zero-insertion analyses could be partly confounded by invariant T cells such as MAIT and iNKT, although diverse VJ usage argued against such confounding for most clonotypes.

All donors were healthy Caucasians. The twin cohort comprised three pairs of female monozygotic twins, all aged about 18 to 29 years. Positive isolation kits from Invitrogen were used to isolate the CD4+ and CD8+ T cell populations. This clonotype was seen more than once but under ten times. No cognate antigen has been identified for it. No much larger clonotype is one base removed from it; base qualities were not supplied. CDR3 length: 13 amino acids, cysteine to phenylalanine. Of the read, only the CDR3 DNA is kept; its 39 bases are in frame from base 1. CDR1 DFQATT and CDR2 SNEGSKA are derived from the germline V gene (reference sequence). The library was made by 5' RACE. The run used an Illumina HiSeq 2000. A universal primer binding site was added through template switching, and the final cDNA carried a unique molecular identifier so that TCR cDNA molecules could be counted accurately. First-strand cDNA for TCR alpha and beta chains was synthesized from specific primers in the conserved constant-segment region. To control for contamination, each cDNA library was double barcoded with a SMART-Mk sample barcode plus Illumina barcodes. TruSeq adapter sequences, together with Illumina sample barcodes, were added in two successive PCR steps. TCR alpha and beta cDNA libraries were sequenced on the Illumina HiSeq platform with custom primers. In the paper's pipeline: Raw reads were processed with MiGEC to extract unique molecular identifiers, and MiXCR was used to determine CDR3 positions. Recombination models were inferred per individual with the repgenHMM and IGoR tools using an EM algorithm. The analysis of shared clonotypes was done with the tcR package in R, with sharing normalized by the product of cloneset sizes. To study raw recombination free of thymic and clonal selection effects, out-of-frame nonproductive sequences were analyzed. The raw public reads went through TCRdb reprocessing: fastp at Q25, MiXCR clone calling, in-frame beta chains kept. Here each entry gathers all rows of one CDR3 protein and keeps the most common genes and DNA. None of the V and J calls come from the authors' own analysis; TCRdb made them. The sample profile shows roughly 280,000 distinct CDR3 sequences; roughly 9.7% of them were found once. About 7.1% of the sample belongs to the ten largest clones.

The same sample was also studied in work on yellow fever vaccine responses in identical twins. That second publication adds: According to the authors, in identical twins the way T cells responded to vaccination appeared partly convergent and partly personalized. In identical twins, the study followed T cell clones that responded to the vaccine with precision.

This TCR was recovered from a woman aged 18 to 35 in good health. Sequences were obtained from CD8+ T cells sorted from blood. The chain links TRBV20-1 with TRBJ2-7; the D region is possibly TRBD1 or TRBD2, each matching across 5 bases. The CDR3 region has the sequence CSKRDPSSYEQYF. The DNA is as follows: TGCAGCAAAAGGGACCCCAGCTCCTACGAGCAGTACTTC.